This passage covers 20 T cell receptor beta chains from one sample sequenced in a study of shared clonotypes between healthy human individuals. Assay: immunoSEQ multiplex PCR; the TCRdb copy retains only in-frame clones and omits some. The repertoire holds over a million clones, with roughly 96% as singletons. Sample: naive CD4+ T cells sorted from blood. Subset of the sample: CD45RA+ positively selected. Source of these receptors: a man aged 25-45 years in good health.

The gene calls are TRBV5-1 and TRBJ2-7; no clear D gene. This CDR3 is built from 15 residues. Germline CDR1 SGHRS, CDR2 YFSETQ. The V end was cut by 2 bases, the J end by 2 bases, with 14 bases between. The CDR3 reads CASSLQSLGPYEQYF. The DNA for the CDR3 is TGCGCCAGCAGCTTACAGAGCTTAGGCCCCTACGAGCAGTACTTC.

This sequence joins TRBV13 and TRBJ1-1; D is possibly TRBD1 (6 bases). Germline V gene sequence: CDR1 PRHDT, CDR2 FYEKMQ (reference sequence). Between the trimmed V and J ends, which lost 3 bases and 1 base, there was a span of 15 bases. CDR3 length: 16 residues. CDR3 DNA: TGTGCCAGCAGCTTCCCACGTGGGGGGCAGAACACTGAAGCTTTCTTT. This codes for CASSFPRGGQNTEAFF.

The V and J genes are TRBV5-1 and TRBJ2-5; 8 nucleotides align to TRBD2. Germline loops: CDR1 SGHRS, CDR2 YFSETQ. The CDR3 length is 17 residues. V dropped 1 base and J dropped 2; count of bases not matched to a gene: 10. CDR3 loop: CASSLLKVAGIQETQYF. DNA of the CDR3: TGCGCCAGCAGCTTGTTAAAGGTAGCGGGGATACAAGAGACCCAGTACTTC.

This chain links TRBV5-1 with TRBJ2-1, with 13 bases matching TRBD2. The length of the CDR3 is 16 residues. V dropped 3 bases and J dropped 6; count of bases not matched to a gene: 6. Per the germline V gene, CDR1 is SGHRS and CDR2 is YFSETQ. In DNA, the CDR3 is TGCGCCAGCAGCTCACTCGGACTAGCGGGAGCCAATGAGCAGTTCTTC. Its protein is CASSSLGLAGANEQFF.

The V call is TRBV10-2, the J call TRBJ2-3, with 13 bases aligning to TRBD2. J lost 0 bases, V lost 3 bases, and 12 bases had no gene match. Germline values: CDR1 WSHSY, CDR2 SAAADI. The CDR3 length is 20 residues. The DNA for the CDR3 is TGCGCCAGCAGTGAACTGGGACTAGCGGGGTCCGTATCTAGCACAGATACGCAGTATTTT. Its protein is CASSELGLAGSVSSTDTQYF.

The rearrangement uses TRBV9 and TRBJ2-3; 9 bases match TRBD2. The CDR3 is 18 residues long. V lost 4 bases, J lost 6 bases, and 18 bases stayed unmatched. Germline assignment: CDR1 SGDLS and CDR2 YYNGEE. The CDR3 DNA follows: TGTGCCAGCAGCAAGGGGTCGGTGCCGGCTAGCGGGATTGATACGCAGTATTTT. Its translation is CASSKGSVPASGIDTQYF.

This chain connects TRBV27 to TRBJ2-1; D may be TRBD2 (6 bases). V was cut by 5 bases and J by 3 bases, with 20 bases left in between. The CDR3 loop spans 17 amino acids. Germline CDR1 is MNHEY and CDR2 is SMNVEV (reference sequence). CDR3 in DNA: TGTGCCAGCAGTGCCCTTCCGGACTGGCGGGGCTACAATGAGCAGTTCTTC. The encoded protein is CASSALPDWRGYNEQFF.

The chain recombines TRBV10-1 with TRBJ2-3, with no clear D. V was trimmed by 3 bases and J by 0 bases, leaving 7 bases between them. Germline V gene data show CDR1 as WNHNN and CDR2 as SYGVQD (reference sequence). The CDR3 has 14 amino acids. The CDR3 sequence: CASSDNPSTDTQYF. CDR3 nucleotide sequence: TGCGCCAGCAGTGACAACCCTAGCACAGATACGCAGTATTTT.

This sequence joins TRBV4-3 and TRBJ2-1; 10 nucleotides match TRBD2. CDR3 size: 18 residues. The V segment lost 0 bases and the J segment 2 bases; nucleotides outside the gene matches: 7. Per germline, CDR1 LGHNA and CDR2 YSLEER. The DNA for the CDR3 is TGCGCCAGCAGCCAAGAATCTAGCGGGAGAAGGGCCTACAATGAGCAGTTCTTC. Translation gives CASSQESSGRRAYNEQFF.

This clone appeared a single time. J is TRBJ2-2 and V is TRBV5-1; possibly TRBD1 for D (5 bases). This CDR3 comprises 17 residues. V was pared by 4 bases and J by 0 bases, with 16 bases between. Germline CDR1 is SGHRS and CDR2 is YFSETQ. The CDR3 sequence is CASSRTLTVPNTGELFF. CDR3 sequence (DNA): TGCGCCAGCAGCCGAACCCTGACAGTTCCGAACACCGGGGAGCTGTTTTTT.

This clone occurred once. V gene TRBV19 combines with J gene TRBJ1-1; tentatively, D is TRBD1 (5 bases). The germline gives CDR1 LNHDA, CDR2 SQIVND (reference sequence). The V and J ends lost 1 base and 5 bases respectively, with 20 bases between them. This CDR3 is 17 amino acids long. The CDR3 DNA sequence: TGTGCCAGTAGTATAGTTCGGCTCGGACATGGTACGACTGAAGCTTTCTTT. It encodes CASSIVRLGHGTTEAFF.

The CDR3 coding sequence is TGCGCCAGCAGCTTGGTCGGGACTAGCGGGAGCACAGATACGCAGTATTTT. Translated, it gives CASSLVGTSGSTDTQYF. The chain is built from TRBV5-1 and TRBJ2-3; 12 bases line up with TRBD2. The CDR3 covers 17 residues. The V gene's germline CDR1 is SGHRS and CDR2 YFSETQ. J was trimmed by 0 bases and V by 0 bases; bases with no gene match: 2.

The CDR3, as DNA: TGTGCCAGCAGCACCGGACTAGCGGGAGTACTGGGTGAGCAGTTCTTC. Its translation: CASSTGLAGVLGEQFF. The chain couples TRBV5-4 to TRBJ2-1, with 13 bases lining up with TRBD2. V lost 4 bases and J lost 9; bases outside the gene matches: 10. This CDR3 has 16 residues. The germline gives CDR1 SGHNT, CDR2 YYREEE (reference sequence).

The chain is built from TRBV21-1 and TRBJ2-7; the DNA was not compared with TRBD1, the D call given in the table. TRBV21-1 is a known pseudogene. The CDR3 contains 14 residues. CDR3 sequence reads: CASSRIDMTDEQYF. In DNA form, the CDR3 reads TGTGCCAGCAGCAGGATAGACATGACAGACGAGCAGTACTTC.

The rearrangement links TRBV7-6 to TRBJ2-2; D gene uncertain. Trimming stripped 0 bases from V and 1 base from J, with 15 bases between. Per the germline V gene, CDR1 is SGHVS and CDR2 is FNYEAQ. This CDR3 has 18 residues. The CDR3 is CASSLAAPRRQNTGELFF. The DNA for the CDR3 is TGTGCCAGCAGCTTAGCCGCCCCCCGGCGCCAGAACACCGGGGAGCTGTTTTTT.

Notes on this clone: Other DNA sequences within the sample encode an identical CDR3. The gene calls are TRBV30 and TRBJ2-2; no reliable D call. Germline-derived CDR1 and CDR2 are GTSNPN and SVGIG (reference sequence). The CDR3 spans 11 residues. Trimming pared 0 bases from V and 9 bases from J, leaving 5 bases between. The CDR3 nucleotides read TGTGCCTGGAGTGTACTGAGGGAGCTGTTTTTT. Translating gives CAWSVLRELFF.

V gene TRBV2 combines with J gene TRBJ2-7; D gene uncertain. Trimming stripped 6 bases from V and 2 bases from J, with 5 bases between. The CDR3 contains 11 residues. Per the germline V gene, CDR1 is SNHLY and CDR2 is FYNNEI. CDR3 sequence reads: CASRETYEQYF. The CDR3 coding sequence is TGTGCCAGCAGGGAAACCTACGAGCAGTACTTC.

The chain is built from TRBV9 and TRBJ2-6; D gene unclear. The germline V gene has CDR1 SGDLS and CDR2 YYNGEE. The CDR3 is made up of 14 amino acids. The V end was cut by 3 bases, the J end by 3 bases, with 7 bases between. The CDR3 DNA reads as TGTGCCAGCAGCGAAACAGTTGGGGCCAACGTCCTGACTTTC. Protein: CASSETVGANVLTF.

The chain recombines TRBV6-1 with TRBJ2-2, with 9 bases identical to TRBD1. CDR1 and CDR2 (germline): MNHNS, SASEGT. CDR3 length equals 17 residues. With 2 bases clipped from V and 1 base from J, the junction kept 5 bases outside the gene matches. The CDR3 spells CASSEWPDRGNTGELFF. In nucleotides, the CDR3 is TGTGCCAGCAGTGAATGGCCGGACAGGGGGAACACCGGGGAGCTGTTTTTT.

CDR3 DNA sequence: TGTGCCAGCGAACGGCCTAGCGGGAAGTCCTACAATGAGCAGTTCTTC. It is translated as CASERPSGKSYNEQFF. V is TRBV2 and J is TRBJ2-1; 9 nucleotides line up with TRBD2. Germline loops: CDR1 SNHLY, CDR2 FYNNEI. This CDR3 is 16 amino acids long. V lost 8 bases, J lost 1 base, and 9 bases stayed unmatched.